This TCR beta chain was sequenced during a study of early T cells in non-severe SARS-CoV-2 infection. The study, taken as a whole, reports: There was a bias toward anti-spike CD8 responses in VDJdb matching, which missed private and CD4 specificities.

TCRdb passed the 5' RACE reads through MiXCR, listing each CDR3 protein once. The sample has tens of thousands of distinct CDR3 sequences, approximately 13% seen once. This clonotype has more than one count but fewer than ten. Its antigen remains unidentified. The TCR comes from an adult who was a healthcare worker with PCR-confirmed SARS-CoV-2 infection or an uninfected control (not recorded which). Sequencing was done on a sample of whole blood.

CDR3 residues: CSASEVPYF. The CDR3 nucleotides read TGCAGTGCTAGTGAGGTCCCATATTTT. This chain links TRBV20-1 with TRBJ2-3; D not resolved. The CDR3 sequence is 9 residues long. V shed 3 bases and J shed 15 bases, with 10 bases lying between them. Germline assignment: CDR1 DFQATT and CDR2 SNEGSKA (reference sequence).